The T cell receptor beta chain under discussion was sequenced for a study of cytomegalovirus exposure and HLA in healthy donors. Across the whole study: The same platform used for the 666 first-cohort repertoires was also used for the 100 to 150 validation repertoires, as a later analysis reported. Study-level points and caveats: Specificity of a few CMV-associated chains for CMV antigens was verified in vitro. Some TCR beta chains (164 of them) were listed as cytomegalovirus-associated.

CDR3 size: 16 residues. Germline CDR1 reads SGHKS; CDR2 reads YYEKEE (reference sequence). V lost 3 bases and J lost 6, with 21 bases in between. From the 120-subject validation cohort, which was separate from the roughly 690-subject first cohort, the donors were drawn. Turning to this clone: Its cognate antigen is unknown.

The protocol was immunoSEQ multiplex PCR, while the TCRdb copy is restricted to in-frame clones and leaves out a portion. The sample lists a few hundred thousand clones, approximately 80% occurring once. The TCR sequence derives from a woman younger than 45 in good health and CMV-seropositive. The V and J genes are TRBV5-5 and TRBJ1-2; D is uncertain. Sequenced material: PBMCs. CDR3 sequence: CASSSWTVNYENGYTF. The CDR3 bases are TGTGCCAGCAGCTCGTGGACCGTCAACTATGAGAATGGCTACACCTTC. Full variable domain (rest looked up from reference TRBV5-5 and TRBJ1-2): DAGVTQSPTHLIKTRGQQVTLRCSPISGHKSVSWYQQVLGQGPQFIFQYYEKEERGRGNFPDRFSARQFPNYSSELNVNALLLGDSALYLCASSSWTVNYENGYTFGSGTRLTVV.